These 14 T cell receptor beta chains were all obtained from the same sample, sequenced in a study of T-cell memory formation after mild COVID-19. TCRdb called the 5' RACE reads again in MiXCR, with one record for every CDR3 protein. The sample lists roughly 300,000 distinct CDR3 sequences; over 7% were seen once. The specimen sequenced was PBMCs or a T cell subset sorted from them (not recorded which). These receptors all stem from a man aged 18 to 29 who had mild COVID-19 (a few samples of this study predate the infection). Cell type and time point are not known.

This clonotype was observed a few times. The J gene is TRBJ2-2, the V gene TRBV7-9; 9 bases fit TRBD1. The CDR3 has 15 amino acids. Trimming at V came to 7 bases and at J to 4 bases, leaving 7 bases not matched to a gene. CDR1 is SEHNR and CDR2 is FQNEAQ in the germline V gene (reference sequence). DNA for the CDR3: TGTGCCAGCAACGAACAGGGGGCTGGCACCGGGGAGCTGTTTTTT. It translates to CASNEQGAGTGELFF. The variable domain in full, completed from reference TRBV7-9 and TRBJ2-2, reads DTGVSQNPRHKITKRGQNVTFRCDPISEHNRLYWYRQTLGQGPEFLTYFQNEAQLEKSRLLSDRFSAERPKGSFSTLEIQRTEQGDSAMYLCASNEQGAGTGELFFGEGSRLTVL.

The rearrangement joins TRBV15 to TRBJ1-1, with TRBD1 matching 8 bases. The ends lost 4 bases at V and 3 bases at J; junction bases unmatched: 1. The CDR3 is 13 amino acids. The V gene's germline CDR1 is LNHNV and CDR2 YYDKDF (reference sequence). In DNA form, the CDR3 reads TGTGCCACCAGCAACAGGGGGTACACTGAAGCTTTCTTT. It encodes CATSNRGYTEAFF. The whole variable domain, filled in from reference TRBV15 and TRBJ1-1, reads DAMVIQNPRYQVTQFGKPVTLSCSQTLNHNVMYWYQQKSSQAPKLLFHYYDKDFNNEADTPDNFQSRRPNTSFCFLDIRSPGLGDTAMYLCATSNRGYTEAFFGQGTRLTVV.

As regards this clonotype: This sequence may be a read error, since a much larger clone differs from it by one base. This chain's CDR3 is CASSPQGLGYGYTF. CDR3 nucleotides: TGTGCCAGCAGTCCACAGGGCTTGGGCTATGGCTACACCTTC. The chain joins TRBV12-3 or TRBV12-4 to TRBJ1-2; tentatively, D is TRBD1 (6 bases). This CDR3 comprises 14 residues. V was pared by 5 bases and J by 4 bases, with 14 bases between.

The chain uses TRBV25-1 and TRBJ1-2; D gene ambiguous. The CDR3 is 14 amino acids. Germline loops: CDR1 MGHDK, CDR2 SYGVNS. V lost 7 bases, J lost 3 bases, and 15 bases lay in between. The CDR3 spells CASTPGGKDYGYTF. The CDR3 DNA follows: TGTGCCAGCACTCCGGGAGGGAAGGACTATGGCTACACCTTC.

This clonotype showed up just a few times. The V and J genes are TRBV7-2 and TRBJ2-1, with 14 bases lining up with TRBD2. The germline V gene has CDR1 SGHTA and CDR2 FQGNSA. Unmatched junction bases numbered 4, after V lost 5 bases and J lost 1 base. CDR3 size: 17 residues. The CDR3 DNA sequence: TGTGCCAGCAGCCCGCGGACTAGCGGGGGGTCCTACAATGAGCAGTTCTTC. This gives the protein CASSPRTSGGSYNEQFF.

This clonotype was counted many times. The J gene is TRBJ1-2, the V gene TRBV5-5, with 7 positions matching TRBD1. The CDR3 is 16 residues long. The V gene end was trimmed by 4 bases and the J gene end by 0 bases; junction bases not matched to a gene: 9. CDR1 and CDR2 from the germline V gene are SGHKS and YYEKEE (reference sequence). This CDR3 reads CASSRGGLEANYGYTF. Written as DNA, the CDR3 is TGTGCCAGCAGCAGAGGGGGCTTGGAAGCTAACTATGGCTACACCTTC.

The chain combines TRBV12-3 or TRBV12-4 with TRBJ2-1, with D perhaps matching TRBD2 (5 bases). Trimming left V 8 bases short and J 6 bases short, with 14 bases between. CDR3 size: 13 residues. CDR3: CASGFWTANEQFF. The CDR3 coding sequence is TGTGCCAGCGGATTTTGGACTGCCAATGAGCAGTTCTTC.

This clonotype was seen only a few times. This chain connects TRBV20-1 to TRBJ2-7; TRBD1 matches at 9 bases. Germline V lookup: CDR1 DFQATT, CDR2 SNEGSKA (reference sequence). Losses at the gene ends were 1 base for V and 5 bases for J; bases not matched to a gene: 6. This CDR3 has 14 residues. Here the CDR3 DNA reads TGCAGTGCTAGAGGCGGGACAGGGTCCGACGAGCAGTACTTC. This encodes CSARGGTGSDEQYF.

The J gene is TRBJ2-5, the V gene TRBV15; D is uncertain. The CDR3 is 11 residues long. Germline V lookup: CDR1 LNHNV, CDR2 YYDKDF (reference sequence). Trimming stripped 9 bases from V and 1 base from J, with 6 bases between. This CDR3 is CATKGQETQYF. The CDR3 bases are TGTGCCACTAAGGGCCAAGAGACCCAGTACTTC.

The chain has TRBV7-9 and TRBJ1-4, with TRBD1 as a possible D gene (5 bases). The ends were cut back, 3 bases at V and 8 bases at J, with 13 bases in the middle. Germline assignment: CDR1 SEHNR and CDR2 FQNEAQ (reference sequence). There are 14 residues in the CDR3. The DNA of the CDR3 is TGTGCCAGCAGCTTTCGGAGGGGAGGAGAAAAACTGTTTTTT. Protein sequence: CASSFRRGGEKLFF.

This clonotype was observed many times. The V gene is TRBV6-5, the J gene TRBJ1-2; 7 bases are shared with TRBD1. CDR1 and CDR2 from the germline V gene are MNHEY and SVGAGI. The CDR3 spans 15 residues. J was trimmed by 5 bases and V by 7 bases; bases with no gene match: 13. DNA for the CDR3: TGTGCCAGCAACCCTGCCCCGGACAGGCCTTATGGCTACACCTTC. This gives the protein CASNPAPDRPYGYTF.

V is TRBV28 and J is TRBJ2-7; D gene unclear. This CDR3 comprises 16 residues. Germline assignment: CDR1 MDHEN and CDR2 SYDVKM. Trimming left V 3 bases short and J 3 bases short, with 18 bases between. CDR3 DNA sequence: TGTGCCAGCAGTTTCGAGGCAGGTACTTATTACTACGAGCAGTACGTC. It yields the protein CASSFEAGTYYYEQYV.

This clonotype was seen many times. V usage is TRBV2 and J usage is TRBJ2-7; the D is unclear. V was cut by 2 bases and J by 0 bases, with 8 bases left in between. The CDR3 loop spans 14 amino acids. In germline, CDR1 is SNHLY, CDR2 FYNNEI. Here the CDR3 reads CASSESRDSYEQYV. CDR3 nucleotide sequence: TGTGCCAGCAGTGAAAGTAGGGACTCCTACGAGCAGTACGTC.

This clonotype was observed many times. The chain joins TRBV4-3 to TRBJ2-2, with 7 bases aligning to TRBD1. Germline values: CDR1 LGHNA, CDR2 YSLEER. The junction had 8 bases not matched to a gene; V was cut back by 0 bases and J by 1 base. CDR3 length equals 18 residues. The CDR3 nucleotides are TGCGCCAGCAGCCAAGAAAAGGGGGCCGTCCTGAACACCGGGGAGCTGTTTTTT. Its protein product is CASSQEKGAVLNTGELFF.